The 2 T cell receptor beta chains reported below all come from one sample, sequenced in a study of blood T cells in healthy people across ages (dated by TCRdb to about 2015). Preparation of the library involved 5' RACE. Sequencing was carried out with an Illumina HiSeq 2500. A second roughly 7 to 11 cycle PCR used a sample-barcoded 5' primer and a J-beta primer mix. In TCRdb, the public reads were trimmed at Q25 with fastp and aligned with MiXCR, with productive beta chains retained. Rows with a matching CDR3 protein are joined into one entry that keeps the most common DNA and genes. The sample profile shows over a million distinct CDR3 sequences; 55% to 75% of them were found once. The ten most abundant clones make up over 5% of the sample. Sequencing was carried out using blood. The receptors were sampled from a man between 18 and 35 years old in good health.

The gene calls are TRBV20-1 and TRBJ1-5; TRBD1 might be the D (5 bases). CDR1 is DFQATT and CDR2 is SNEGSKA in the germline V gene (reference sequence). Trimming took 4 bases from V and 1 from J, leaving 17 bases between them. The CDR3 has 16 residues. DNA for the CDR3: TGCAGTGCTAACAAACGACCGGGACGCAGCAATCAGCCCCAGCATTTT. The encoded protein is CSANKRPGRSNQPQHF.

This chain joins TRBV6-1 and TRBJ2-1; D is perhaps TRBD2 (5 bases). There are 13 residues in the CDR3. From germline, CDR1 is MNHNS and CDR2 SASEGT. The germline V and J ends were trimmed by 2 bases and 7 bases, with 9 bases remaining between them. In nucleotides, the CDR3 is TGTGCCAGCAGTGAATCCCGGGGAAATGAGCAGTTCTTC. Translation gives CASSESRGNEQFF.